Below are 15 T cell receptor beta chains sequenced from a single sample in a study of T cells in Graves' hyperthyroidism and ophthalmopathy. From RNA transcripts, TCR beta CDR3 regions were amplified. When the TCR CDR3 underwent first-round RT-PCR, the HTBI primer set was used. From the multiplex PCR reads, TCRdb called clonotypes with MiXCR, one entry per CDR3 protein. This table has fewer than 650,000 distinct CDR3 sequences, approximately 15% appearing once. Sequencing used blood. The origin of the receptors is a woman aged 18-29 years with Graves' ophthalmopathy.

There are many counts of this clonotype. The CDR3 bases are TGTGCCAGCTCACCAGGGACTAGCGGGCAATACGAGCAGTACTTC. Its protein is CASSPGTSGQYEQYF. The chain employs TRBV18 and TRBJ2-7; 12 bases match TRBD2. The germline V gene encodes CDR1 KGHSH and CDR2 LQKENI. V trimming: 2 bases; J trimming: 4 bases; junction bases outside the gene matches: 3. The CDR3 is 15 amino acids.

This clonotype was found many times. The V call is TRBV7-3, the J call TRBJ2-1; D gene uncertain. This CDR3 contains 12 residues. The V end was cut by 2 bases, the J end by 10 bases, with 9 bases between. Per the germline V gene, CDR1 is SGHTA and CDR2 is FQGTGA. The CDR3: CASSLEPGEQFF. CDR3 nucleotides: TGTGCCAGCAGCTTAGAGCCTGGCGAGCAGTTCTTC.

In this sample, this clonotype turned up many times. The chain carries TRBV7-9 and TRBJ1-4; 9 bases agree with TRBD1. CDR3 length: 16 amino acids. V dropped 5 bases and J dropped 2; count of bases not matched to a gene: 6. CDR1 and CDR2 from the germline V gene are SEHNR and FQNEAQ (reference sequence). CDR3 in amino acids: CASSLEQGATNEKLFF. The CDR3 coding sequence is TGTGCCAGCAGCCTAGAACAGGGGGCGACTAATGAAAAACTGTTTTTT.

Turning to this clonotype: Relative to the germline gene, one junction end is altered; a read error may explain this. The chain carries TRBV7-8 and TRBJ2-5, with D unresolved. From germline, CDR1 is SGHVS and CDR2 FQNEAQ. The length of the CDR3 is 12 residues. The CDR3 DNA reads TGTGGCAGCAGCCCCGCAGGATGGGCCCAGTACTTC. Protein sequence: CGSSPAGWAQYF. Variable domain in full (rest from reference TRBV7-8 and TRBJ2-5): GAGVSQSPRYKVAKRGQDVALRCDPISGHVSLFWYQQALGQGPEFLTYFQNEAQLDKSGLPSDRFFAERPEGSVSTLKIQRTQQEDSAVYLCGSSPAGWAQYFGPGTRLLVL.

There are a few counts of this clonotype. The rearrangement uses TRBV13 and TRBJ2-3, with a tentative D call TRBD2 (6 bases). Germline CDR1 is PRHDT and CDR2 is FYEKMQ (reference sequence). The CDR3 sequence is 16 residues long. V was clipped by 5 bases and J by 4 bases, with 19 bases between them. CDR3 protein: CASSPISGDLPDTQYF. The CDR3 DNA reads TGTGCCAGCAGCCCCATTAGCGGAGATCTGCCAGATACGCAGTATTTT.

In its sample, this clonotype was seen many times. The chain's CDR3 is CSAMTSGRSDSEQFF. Written as DNA, the CDR3 is TGCAGTGCAATGACTAGCGGGAGATCTGACAGTGAGCAGTTCTTC. V gene TRBV20-1 combines with J gene TRBJ2-1, with 12 nucleotides matching TRBD2. Trimming cost V 6 bases and J 9 bases; bases outside gene matches: 12. The germline CDR1 and CDR2 sequences are DFQATT and SNEGSKA (reference sequence). The CDR3 length is 15 residues.

This clonotype has ten or more counts. This chain connects TRBV28 to TRBJ2-1, with D tentatively TRBD2 (6 bases). The CDR3 spans 15 residues. CDR1 and CDR2 from the germline V gene are MDHEN and SYDVKM. V was trimmed by 5 bases and J by 2 bases, leaving 13 bases between them. In DNA form, the CDR3 reads TGTGCCAGCAGTCCCCCGGGAGACCCCTACAATGAGCAGTTCTTC. Its translation: CASSPPGDPYNEQFF.

The sample holds many counts of this clonotype. The chain is built from TRBV11-2 and TRBJ2-7; D perhaps matches TRBD2 (5 bases). The germline V gene encodes CDR1 SGHAT and CDR2 FQNNGV. The CDR3 is 13 amino acids. The V gene lost 4 bases and the J gene lost 3 bases, with 10 bases spanning the gap. The CDR3 protein is CASSSGLFYEQYF. The CDR3 nucleotides are TGTGCCAGCAGCTCAGGACTGTTCTACGAGCAGTACTTC.

This clonotype was seen ten or more times. This chain links TRBV20-1 with TRBJ1-1; D gene ambiguous. Germline loops: CDR1 DFQATT, CDR2 SNEGSKA (reference sequence). V lost 6 bases to trimming and J lost 0 bases, with 20 bases between them. The CDR3 is 16 residues long. The CDR3 DNA reads as TGCAGTGCGGAGCCCGGAACTAATATTATGAACACTGAAGCTTTCTTT. This gives the protein CSAEPGTNIMNTEAFF.

This clonotype has at least ten counts. CDR3 sequence: CASSIETGYTEAFF. The CDR3 DNA reads TGTGCCAGCAGCATAGAAACAGGGTACACTGAAGCTTTCTTT. The rearrangement links TRBV5-5 to TRBJ1-1, with D possibly being TRBD1 (6 bases). This CDR3 comprises 14 residues. V was cut by 4 bases and J by 3 bases, with 13 bases left in between. CDR1 is SGHKS and CDR2 is YYEKEE in the germline V gene (reference sequence).

This clonotype was recorded many times. V and J are TRBV28 and TRBJ2-5; possibly TRBD2 for D (5 bases). V was pared by 7 bases and J by 4 bases, with 25 bases between. CDR3 length: 17 residues. In germline, CDR1 is MDHEN, CDR2 SYDVKM. The CDR3 bases are TGTGCCAGCACACAGAGTCGGGTACGGGGTGTACGAGAGACCCAGTACTTC. Translation: CASTQSRVRGVRETQYF.

This clonotype has at least ten counts. The genes are TRBV7-9 and TRBJ1-3; tentative D call: TRBD1 (5 bases). Trimming stripped 5 bases from V and 1 base from J, with 12 bases between. Germline CDR1 reads SEHNR; CDR2 reads FQNEAQ (reference sequence). This CDR3 contains 15 residues. The CDR3 reads CASSRDGPSGNTIYF. CDR3 bases: TGTGCCAGCAGCCGGGACGGTCCTTCTGGAAACACCATATATTTT.

This clonotype was recorded at least ten times. The chain is built from TRBV24-1 and TRBJ2-2, with D maybe TRBD1 (5 bases). CDR3 length: 16 amino acids. V lost 0 bases and J lost 5, with 12 bases in between. In germline, CDR1 is KGHDR, CDR2 SFDVKD. The CDR3 protein is CATSDLSGAFTGELFF. CDR3 sequence (DNA): TGTGCCACCAGTGATTTGTCTGGGGCTTTTACCGGGGAGCTGTTTTTT.

This clonotype came up many times. CDR3 sequence reads: CAWRTAWRGTEAFF. DNA for the CDR3: TGTGCCTGGAGAACAGCCTGGCGGGGCACTGAAGCTTTCTTT. The V call is TRBV30, the J call TRBJ1-1; D not certain. The CDR3 length is 14 residues. Trimming left V 3 bases short and J 4 bases short, with 15 bases between. CDR1 GTSNPN and CDR2 SVGIG come from the germline V gene (reference sequence).

Remarks on this clonotype: Here the CDR3 omits its conserved ending phenylalanine or tryptophan, so a read error is the likely source. The gene calls are TRBV27 and TRBJ1-6; 8 nucleotides line up with TRBD1. This CDR3 region has 14 residues. Trimming removed 5 bases from V and 10 bases from J; junction bases left unmatched: 7. Looked up from germline, CDR1 is MNHEY and CDR2 is SMNVEV (reference sequence). The CDR3 protein is CASSPTGVKSPLHS. DNA of the CDR3: TGTGCCAGCAGTCCGACAGGGGTGAAGTCACCCCTCCACTCT.